Below are 22 T cell receptor beta chains sequenced from a single sample in a study of identical twins. TCRdb processed the 5' RACE reads anew with MiXCR; each CDR3 protein has one entry. This sample carries fewer than 250,000 distinct CDR3 sequences, under 10% of them seen once, and the ten largest clones take about 2%. The sample was also reused in another study, on yellow fever vaccine responses in identical twins.

What was sequenced was memory (CD45RO+) T cells sorted from blood. The receptors were gathered from a woman aged 18-30 years in good health.

J is TRBJ2-7 and V is TRBV20-1; 7 nucleotides agree with TRBD2. This CDR3 contains 13 residues. V shed 8 bases, J shed 4 bases, and the junction held 11 bases outside the gene matches. CDR1 and CDR2 from the germline V gene are DFQATT and SNEGSKA (reference sequence). CDR3 sequence (DNA): TGCAGTTCAGTCCGGACCGGGAGGTACGAGCAGTACTTC. Translating gives CSSVRTGRYEQYF.

The sample holds many counts of this clonotype. The gene calls are TRBV4-2 and TRBJ1-1; 9 bases line up with TRBD1. With V trimmed by 0 bases and J by 5 bases, 10 bases remained unmatched. The CDR3 contains 17 residues. From germline, CDR1 is LGHNA and CDR2 YNFKEQ. The CDR3 here is CASSQDLVAGQGTEAFF. CDR3 DNA sequence: TGTGCCAGCAGCCAAGATCTTGTGGCGGGACAGGGTACTGAAGCTTTCTTT.

J is TRBJ2-7 and V is TRBV12-3 or TRBV12-4; D is uncertain. V lost 6 bases to trimming and J lost 4 bases, with 16 bases between them. CDR3 length: 14 amino acids. CDR3 coding DNA: TGTGCCAGCAGACGGACCGGGTCGGGTTACGAGCAGTACTTC. Protein sequence: CASRRTGSGYEQYF.

Many counts were recorded for this clonotype. CDR3 coding DNA: TGTGCCAGCAGCAAAGAGGCGGACAGGGGGCAAGAGACCCAGTACTTC. Protein: CASSKEADRGQETQYF. The genes are TRBV21-1 and TRBJ2-5; TRBD1 is the table's D call, not checked against the DNA. TRBV21-1 is flagged as a pseudogene. CDR3 length: 16 residues.

This chain connects TRBV4-2 to TRBJ2-2; 10 bases are a match to TRBD2. Germline CDR1 and CDR2: LGHNA and YNFKEQ. This CDR3 has 17 residues. J gave up 4 bases and V 4 bases, and 9 bases lay outside the gene matches. CDR3 sequence reads: CASSPRAGGPVTGELFF. CDR3 DNA sequence: TGTGCCAGCAGCCCTAGAGCGGGAGGGCCGGTCACCGGGGAGCTGTTTTTT.

This clonotype was found many times. This chain joins TRBV12-3 or TRBV12-4 and TRBJ2-7; D uncertain. The CDR3 length is 14 residues. The V and J ends lost 6 bases and 0 bases respectively, with 12 bases between them. The CDR3 sequence: CASSRTTLSYEQYF. As DNA, the CDR3 is TGTGCCAGCAGCCGCACTACCCTCTCCTACGAGCAGTACTTC.

By share of the sample, this clonotype is medium-sized. This chain uses TRBV14 with TRBJ2-3; a possible D gene is TRBD2 (5 bases). CDR3 length: 15 amino acids. The V and J ends lost 4 bases and 1 base respectively, with 12 bases between them. The V gene's germline CDR1 is SGHDN and CDR2 FVKESK. The CDR3 protein is CASSRPLGGTDTQYF. The CDR3, as DNA: TGTGCCAGCAGCCGCCCTCTCGGGGGCACAGATACGCAGTATTTT.

The chain joins TRBV30 to TRBJ1-2; D remains ambiguous. V shed 2 bases and J shed 7 bases, with 8 bases lying between them. Germline CDR1 reads GTSNPN; CDR2 reads SVGIG (reference sequence). This CDR3 spans 11 amino acids. CDR3 DNA sequence: TGTGCCTGGAGTCTTAGTTCTGGCTACACCTTC. It specifies CAWSLSSGYTF.

This clonotype came up many times. V gene TRBV3-1 combines with J gene TRBJ2-5; maybe TRBD1 (5 bases). The CDR3 covers 14 residues. Germline V CDR1 and CDR2: LGHDT, YNNKEL (reference sequence). Trimming pared 2 bases from V and 2 bases from J, leaving 9 bases between. The CDR3 sequence: CASSQSGKQETQYF. CDR3 nucleotides: TGTGCCAGCAGCCAATCAGGGAAACAAGAGACCCAGTACTTC.

There are many counts of this clonotype. V and J are TRBV20-1 and TRBJ1-5; weak D call: TRBD1 (6 bases). The CDR3 extends over 16 amino acids. V was pared by 3 bases and J by 0 bases, with 15 bases between. The V gene's germline CDR1 is DFQATT and CDR2 SNEGSKA (reference sequence). CDR3 residues: CSASPLTGYSNQPQHF. The CDR3 DNA follows: TGCAGTGCTAGTCCTCTGACAGGCTATAGCAATCAGCCCCAGCATTTT.

The rearrangement links TRBV12-3 or TRBV12-4 to TRBJ1-5, with 9 bases matching TRBD1. There are 16 residues in the CDR3. J lost 4 bases, V lost 3 bases, and 7 bases had no gene match. CDR3 sequence: CASSLVTGTGNQPQHF. The CDR3 DNA reads TGTGCCAGCAGTTTGGTAACCGGGACAGGGAATCAGCCCCAGCATTTT.

This clonotype was seen only a few times. The V and J genes are TRBV6-2 or TRBV6-3 and TRBJ2-3, with D possibly matching TRBD2 (6 bases). V was clipped by 6 bases and J by 1 base, with 20 bases between them. The CDR3 has 17 amino acids. Germline V lookup: CDR1 MNHEY, CDR2 SVGEGT. The CDR3 reads CASSLADRGSGTDTQYF. The CDR3, as DNA: TGTGCCAGCAGCCTCGCGGACCGGGGGTCAGGCACAGATACGCAGTATTTT.

CDR3 nucleotides: TGTGCCAGCAGTTTGGGGGGGCGGTCCGGGGAGCTGTTTTTT. Residues: CASSLGGRSGELFF. This rearrangement joins TRBV27 to TRBJ2-2; TRBD2 might be the D (7 bases). This CDR3 comprises 14 residues. Per germline, CDR1 MNHEY and CDR2 SMNVEV (reference sequence). V lost 3 bases and J 6 bases, leaving 11 bases between the germline ends.

This clonotype appeared many times. The rearrangement uses TRBV20-1 and TRBJ2-5; a weak D match, TRBD1 (5 bases). V shed 3 bases and J shed 2 bases, with 19 bases lying between them. Germline V lookup: CDR1 DFQATT, CDR2 SNEGSKA (reference sequence). There are 16 residues in the CDR3. The CDR3 spells CSASSGHRLAQETQYF. The CDR3 nucleotides are TGCAGTGCTAGTTCTGGACACCGACTGGCGCAAGAGACCCAGTACTTC.

The chain employs TRBV20-1 and TRBJ2-5, with 9 bases that match TRBD2. The CDR3 contains 15 residues. Germline V CDR1 and CDR2: DFQATT, SNEGSKA (reference sequence). V lost 4 bases, J lost 5 bases, and 11 bases stayed unmatched. The CDR3: CSAKKLAGGWETQYF. CDR3 nucleotides: TGCAGTGCTAAGAAACTAGCGGGTGGGTGGGAGACCCAGTACTTC.

This clonotype was seen repeatedly, ten times or more. J is TRBJ2-7 and V is TRBV7-8, with D tentatively TRBD2 (5 bases). V lost 2 bases and J 5 bases, leaving 16 bases between the germline ends. This CDR3 comprises 15 residues. Looked up from germline, CDR1 is SGHVS and CDR2 is FQNEAQ. DNA of the CDR3: TGTGCCAGCAGCTTAAGTTCAGCGGTGCCCAACGAGCAGTACTTC. Its protein product is CASSLSSAVPNEQYF.

This clonotype was picked up a small number of times. The chain has TRBV5-1 and TRBJ1-2; 7 bases match TRBD1. Germline lookup yields CDR1 SGHRS and CDR2 YFSETQ. After removal of 4 bases from V and 3 bases from J, the junction contained 6 bases not matched to a gene. CDR3 length equals 14 residues. The CDR3 spells CASSTGTADYGYTF. The CDR3 coding sequence is TGCGCCAGCAGCACCGGGACAGCGGACTATGGCTACACCTTC.

The chain employs TRBV7-2 and TRBJ2-3, with TRBD2 identical over 12 bases. V lost 4 bases to trimming and J lost 3 bases; unmatched junction nucleotides: 8. This CDR3 comprises 17 residues. Germline CDR1 is SGHTA and CDR2 is FQGNSA. CDR3 in amino acids: CASSSVTSGRFTDTQYF. For the CDR3, the DNA is TGTGCCAGCAGCTCAGTGACTAGCGGGAGATTTACAGATACGCAGTATTTT.

This clonotype was picked up a small number of times. Written as DNA, the CDR3 is TGCAGTGCTAGCAGGACCCAAGAGACCCAGTACTTC. Protein product: CSASRTQETQYF. V gene TRBV20-1 combines with J gene TRBJ2-5, with D unresolved. The V gene lost 3 bases and the J gene lost 1 base, with 6 bases spanning the gap. The CDR3 is 12 residues long. Per the germline V gene, CDR1 is DFQATT and CDR2 is SNEGSKA (reference sequence).

A few counts support this clonotype. The chain links TRBV6-1 to TRBJ1-1; TRBD1 aligns across 8 bases. CDR1 and CDR2 (germline): MNHNS, SASEGT. Trimming removed 6 bases from V and 4 bases from J; junction bases left unmatched: 4. The CDR3 is made up of 13 amino acids. For the CDR3, the DNA is TGTGCCAGCAGGCAAACAGGGGGCACTGAAGCTTTCTTT. This gives the protein CASRQTGGTEAFF.

At least ten counts were recorded for this clonotype. The chain employs TRBV4-1 and TRBJ2-7; D may be TRBD1 (5 bases). Germline V CDR1 and CDR2: MGHRA, YSYEKL. Trimming took off 0 bases at V and 3 bases at J, with 15 bases between the two ends. The CDR3 totals 16 residues. DNA for the CDR3: TGCGCCAGCAGCCAAGAATTAACAGGCACTAACTACGAGCAGTACTTC. Its protein product is CASSQELTGTNYEQYF.

The chain links TRBV4-3 to TRBJ1-6, with D hard to call. Germline values: CDR1 LGHNA, CDR2 YSLEER. The V and J ends lost 0 bases and 10 bases respectively, with 7 bases between them. The CDR3 contains 13 residues. DNA for the CDR3: TGCGCCAGCAGCCAAGATCAAGAATCACCCCTCCACTTT. The encoded protein is CASSQDQESPLHF.